This T cell receptor (beta chain) was sequenced during a study of shared clonotypes between healthy human individuals. Germline V gene data show CDR1 as MNHEY and CDR2 as SMNVEV (reference sequence). This CDR3 contains 15 residues. The V and J ends lost 6 bases and 5 bases, in that order; junction bases with no gene match: 10. Generated by immunoSEQ multiplex PCR, the TCRdb table keeps only in-frame clones and is missing some. The sample yields some 2 million clones, approximately 94% seen once. Naive CD8 cells, CD45RO-negative and positively selected for CCR7, excluded terminally differentiated effector memory CD45RA+ cells.

The TCR comes from a man aged 18-30 years in good health. This chain joins TRBV27 and TRBJ1-1; 9 nucleotides line up with TRBD1. The sample was naive CD8+ T cells sorted from blood. Here the CDR3 DNA reads TGTGCCAGCAGCCGTAGACAGGGGGGACGGACTGAAGCTTTCTTT. Its translation is CASSRRQGGRTEAFF.